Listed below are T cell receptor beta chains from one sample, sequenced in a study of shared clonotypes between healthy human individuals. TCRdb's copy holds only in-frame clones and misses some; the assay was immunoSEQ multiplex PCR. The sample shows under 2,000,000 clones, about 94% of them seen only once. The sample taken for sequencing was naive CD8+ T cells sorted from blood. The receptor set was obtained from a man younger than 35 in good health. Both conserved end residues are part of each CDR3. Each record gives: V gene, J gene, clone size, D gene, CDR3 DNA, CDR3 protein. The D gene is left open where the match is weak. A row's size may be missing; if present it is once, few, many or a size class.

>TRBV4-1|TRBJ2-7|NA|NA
TGCGCCAGCAGCCAAGCCCAAACACTAGCCTACGAGCAGTACTTC
CASSQAQTLAYEQYF
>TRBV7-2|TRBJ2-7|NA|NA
TGTGCCAGCAGCTTATTTATAGAGCTCTTCTCCTACGAGCAGTACTTC
CASSLFIELFSYEQYF
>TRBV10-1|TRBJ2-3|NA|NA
TGCGCCATCAGACCGGGACTTGGAAGCACAGATACGCAGTATTTT
CAIRPGLGSTDTQYF
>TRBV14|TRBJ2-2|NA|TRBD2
TGTGCCAGCAGCCACGTTGGTAGCGGGGGGATCGGGGAGCTGTTTTTT
CASSHVGSGGIGELFF
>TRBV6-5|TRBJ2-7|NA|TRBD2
TGTGCCAGCAGTTACTCGAGCGGGAGGGTCTCCTACGAGCAGTACTTC
CASSYSSGRVSYEQYF
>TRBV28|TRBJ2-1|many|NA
TGTGCCAGCAGCCTCATCAGGGGGGACTACAATGAGCAGTTCTTC
CASSLIRGDYNEQFF
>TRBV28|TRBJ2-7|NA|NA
TGTGCCAGCAGTTTTTTTCTGGACGGCTATGGAGGCTACGAGCAGTACTTC
CASSFFLDGYGGYEQYF
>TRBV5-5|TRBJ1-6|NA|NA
TGTGCCAGCAGCTTGGCCCCGGCTACCCTTAATTCACCCCTCCACTTT
CASSLAPATLNSPLHF
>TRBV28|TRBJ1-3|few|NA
TGTGCCAGCAGCCCGTCGGTCTCTGGAAACACCATATATTTT
CASSPSVSGNTIYF
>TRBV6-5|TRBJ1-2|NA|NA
TGTGCCAGCGGGCCCCGGGGGACCTATGGCTACACCTTC
CASGPRGTYGYTF
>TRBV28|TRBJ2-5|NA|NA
TGTGCCAGCAGTTTATTGACAGCGCTACAAGAGACCCAGTACTTC
CASSLLTALQETQYF
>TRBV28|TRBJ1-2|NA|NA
TGTGCCAGCAGTTTAGGCCCGACACCGACTAACTATGGCTACACCTTC
CASSLGPTPTNYGYTF
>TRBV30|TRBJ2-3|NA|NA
TGTGCCTGGATCATTGTGGGGGGCGGGGATACGCAGTATTTT
CAWIIVGGGDTQYF
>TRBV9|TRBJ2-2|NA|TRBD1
TGTGCCAGCAGCGTAGCCGGAAGGGGGCCGAACACCGGGGAGCTGTTTTTT
CASSVAGRGPNTGELFF
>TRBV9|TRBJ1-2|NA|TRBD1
TGTGCCAGCAGCCCCACCGGGACAGCTAACTATGGCTACACCTTC
CASSPTGTANYGYTF
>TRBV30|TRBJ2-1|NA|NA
TGTGCCTGGAATGTGGGAAGCTCCTACAATGAGCAGTTCTTC
CAWNVGSSYNEQFF
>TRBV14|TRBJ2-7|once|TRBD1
TGTGCCAGCAGCCACCACGTAGGGACAGGGGCCTACGAGCAGTACTTC
CASSHHVGTGAYEQYF
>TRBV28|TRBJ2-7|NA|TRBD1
TGTGCCAGCAGCCGGGCGGGACAGGGGAGCGAGCAGTACTTC
CASSRAGQGSEQYF